This TCR beta chain was sequenced during a study of T cell changes during pregnancy in multiple sclerosis. TCRdb keeps only in-frame clones here, not all; method: immunoSEQ multiplex PCR. Of tens of thousands of clones detected, around 92% appear once; the ten largest clones hold more than 4%. The clonotype was recovered from a female donor with multiple sclerosis, enrolled in a pregnancy study. This specimen was CD8+ T cells from peripheral blood mononuclear cells, taken in the first trimester of pregnancy.

CDR3 sequence reads: CASSLSGGAFSYNEQFF. CDR3 coding DNA: TGCGCCAGCAGCTTAAGCGGGGGGGCATTTTCCTACAATGAGCAGTTCTTC. The J gene is TRBJ2-1, the V gene TRBV5-1; TRBD2 matches at 10 bases. The CDR3 runs 17 residues. Germline values: CDR1 SGHRS, CDR2 YFSETQ. After removal of 2 bases from V and 1 base from J, the junction contained 6 bases not matched to a gene. Full variable domain (missing parts from reference TRBV5-1 and TRBJ2-1): KAGVTQTPRYLIKTRGQQVTLSCSPISGHRSVSWYQQTPGQGLQFLFEYFSETQRNKGNFPGRFSGRQFSNSRSEMNVSTLELGDSALYLCASSLSGGAFSYNEQFFGPGTRLTVL.